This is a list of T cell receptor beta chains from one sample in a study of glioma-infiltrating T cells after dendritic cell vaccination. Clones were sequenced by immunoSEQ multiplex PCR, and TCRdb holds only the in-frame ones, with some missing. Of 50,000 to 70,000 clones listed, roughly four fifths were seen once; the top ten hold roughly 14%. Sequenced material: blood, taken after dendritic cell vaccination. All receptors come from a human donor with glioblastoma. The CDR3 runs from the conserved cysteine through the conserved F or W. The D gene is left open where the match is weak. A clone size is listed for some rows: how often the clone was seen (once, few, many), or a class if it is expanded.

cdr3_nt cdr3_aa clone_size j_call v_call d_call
TGCGCCAGCAGCTTGGACCACGGGGAGACCCAGTACTTC CASSLDHGETQYF - TRBJ2-5 TRBV5-1 -
TGTGCCATCAGCCCGAGGAGGGGCATTAATTCACCCCTCCACTTT CAISPRRGINSPLHF - TRBJ1-6 TRBV10-3 -
TGTGCCAGCAGCTTGTGGACTAGCGGGAACGAGCAGTACTTC CASSLWTSGNEQYF - TRBJ2-7 TRBV5-4 TRBD2
TGCAGCGTTGCCGCAGGGCAGAATCCGAACACCGGGGAGCTGTTTTTT CSVAAGQNPNTGELFF - TRBJ2-2 TRBV29-1 -
TGCGCCAGCAGCTTTACATCCCAGAGGGACATTCAGTACTTC CASSFTSQRDIQYF - TRBJ2-4 TRBV5-1 -
TGTGCCAGCAGGCCGGGGACTAGCGGGGGTCTCGAGCAGTACTTC CASRPGTSGGLEQYF - TRBJ2-7 TRBV2 TRBD2
TGCGCCAGCAGCTTGGGTTACGGACAGGGCGGCGGCTACACCTTC CASSLGYGQGGGYTF once TRBJ1-2 TRBV5-1 TRBD1
TGTGCCAGCAGCCAAGACGGCAGGGGTTCCTCTGGCTACACCTTC CASSQDGRGSSGYTF - TRBJ1-2 TRBV16 -
TGTGCCAGCAGCGCCCGACAGGGCTGGGGAGATGAAAAACTGTTTTTT CASSARQGWGDEKLFF - TRBJ1-4 TRBV9 TRBD1
TGTGCCAGCAGTTACCCAGGACTCAATTCACCCCTCCACTTT CASSYPGLNSPLHF many TRBJ1-6 TRBV6-6 -
TGTGCCAGCAGCCGCCAGCGGGGGTTCCAGTATTTT CASSRQRGFQYF once TRBJ2-3 TRBV7-2 TRBD2
TGTGCCAGCAGCTTAAGCGAGGTGGAGCGGGGGGAGACGAACACCGGGGAGCTGTTTTTT CASSLSEVERGETNTGELFF - TRBJ2-2 TRBV7-3 TRBD2
TGTGCCAGCACAGCCGGGTGGGCGCAGTATTTT CASTAGWAQYF - TRBJ2-3 TRBV6-5 -
TGTGCCAGCGGAGGGGTAGCGGGGGTCCCGAACACCGGGGAGCTGTTTTTT CASGGVAGVPNTGELFF - TRBJ2-2 TRBV7-2 TRBD2
TGTGCCACCAGCAGGCGCCGGGACAGGGGGAAAAAAAGCAACGTCCTGACTTTC CATSRRRDRGKKSNVLTF - TRBJ2-6 TRBV15 TRBD1
TGTGCCAGCTCACCACCGCGGGGGTTCGATGAGCAGTTCTTC CASSPPRGFDEQFF - TRBJ2-1 TRBV18 TRBD2
TGTGCCAGCAGCTTAGCTTTTCCAGGGGACGATGGCTACACCTTC CASSLAFPGDDGYTF - TRBJ1-2 TRBV7-2 -
TGCGCCAGCAGCTTGGGGGACAGGGTGGCAGATACGCAGTATTTT CASSLGDRVADTQYF - TRBJ2-3 TRBV5-1 TRBD1
TGTGCCAGTAGTACGGCGGCCTACGAGCAGTACTTC CASSTAAYEQYF many TRBJ2-7 TRBV19 -
TGTGCCTGGAGGATGGCCGGGACAGGGATTTTGGGGCATCAGCCCCAGCATTTT CAWRMAGTGILGHQPQHF - TRBJ1-5 TRBV30 TRBD1
TGTGCCAGCAGCCGGGAGGGGGCCAACGTCCTGACTTTC CASSREGANVLTF - TRBJ2-6 TRBV9 -
TGCAGCGTTGAGAATAAGCACTCAAACACTGAAGCTTTCTTT CSVENKHSNTEAFF - TRBJ1-1 TRBV29-1 -
TGTGCCAGCAGCTTACCCGGGACAGGGGTGTCGGGGCAGTACTTC CASSLPGTGVSGQYF - TRBJ2-7 TRBV7-9 TRBD1
TGTGCCAGCAGCGCCCGGCGGGGGCAGAAAGATACGCAGTATTTT CASSARRGQKDTQYF medium-sized TRBJ2-3 TRBV7-9 -
TGTGCCGGCCGTTTAGGGGGCACGGAGGCCGGGGAGCTGTTTTTT CAGRLGGTEAGELFF - TRBJ2-2 TRBV6-1 TRBD1
TGTGCCAGCAGCCGGACACCCAGGGCTGAAGCTTTCTTT CASSRTPRAEAFF - TRBJ1-1 TRBV9 -
TGTGCCTGTCGGCAGGGGGATTACAATGAGCAGTTCTTC CACRQGDYNEQFF - TRBJ2-1 TRBV30 TRBD1
TGCGCCAGCAGCCAACTTGCGGGGGGTTCAGATACGCAGTATTTT CASSQLAGGSDTQYF - TRBJ2-3 TRBV4-3 TRBD2
TGTGCCAGCTCGAGGGTCCTAGATACGCAGTATTTT CASSRVLDTQYF - TRBJ2-3 TRBV9 -
TGTGCCAGCAGTTTGGGACAGGGGGCCTACAATGAGCAGTTCTTC CASSLGQGAYNEQFF - TRBJ2-1 TRBV27 TRBD1
TGTGCCAGCAGCGCAAGGGGACTAGCGGGGGGCGAGCAGTACTTC CASSARGLAGGEQYF - TRBJ2-7 TRBV9 TRBD2
TGTGCCAGCAACACAGGGTTCCCCGGGGAGCTGTTTTTT CASNTGFPGELFF - TRBJ2-2 TRBV6-5 -
TGCGCCAGCAGCCAAGAGGCGGGGGCTAATCAGCCCCAGCATTTT CASSQEAGANQPQHF once TRBJ1-5 TRBV4-1 -
TGTGCCAGCAGTGCTACAGGGTACACTGAAGCTTTCTTT CASSATGYTEAFF once TRBJ1-1 TRBV6-4 -
TGTGCCAGCAGCTTAGAGGGGGCGTCGGGCACTGAAGCTTTCTTT CASSLEGASGTEAFF - TRBJ1-1 TRBV7-2 TRBD1
TGCGCCAGCAGCCCCCCAGGGGGGTATGGCTACACCTTC CASSPPGGYGYTF - TRBJ1-2 TRBV4-1 TRBD1
TGCGCCAGCAGCACCTCAAGCGGTGCGACCCAGTACTTC CASSTSSGATQYF - TRBJ2-5 TRBV5-1 -
TGCGCCAGCAGCTTGGGAGCGGGGTTCCATGGCTACACCTTC CASSLGAGFHGYTF - TRBJ1-2 TRBV5-1 -
TGTGCCAGCAGCGAAGGGGGCCCCTACAATGAGCAGTTCTTC CASSEGGPYNEQFF - TRBJ2-1 TRBV9 TRBD1
TGTGCCACCTCAGGGCGGGGGGGAATCGAGACCCAGTACTTC CATSGRGGIETQYF - TRBJ2-5 TRBV19 TRBD2
TGCGCCAGCAGCTTGATACCAGGGCTAGACAATGAGCAGTTCTTC CASSLIPGLDNEQFF many TRBJ2-1 TRBV5-1 -
TGTGCCAGCAGGGGCAGGGGGCACTATGGCTACACCTTC CASRGRGHYGYTF - TRBJ1-2 TRBV25-1 TRBD1